A selection of T cell receptor beta chains follows, all from one sample in a study of radiotherapy plus CTLA-4 blockade in lung cancer. The protocol was immunoSEQ multiplex PCR, while the TCRdb copy is restricted to in-frame clones and leaves out a portion. The sample holds roughly 44,000 clones; approximately 91% are singletons and the top ten take 6% to 8.5%. The sequencing used peripheral blood, collected from a patient treated with radiotherapy plus ipilimumab. Receptors originate from a human donor with non-small cell lung cancer whose response to radiotherapy plus ipilimumab could not be evaluated. CDR3s leave out the opening cysteine and the closing phenylalanine or tryptophan.

V gene	J gene	CDR3 length	CDR3 protein
TRBV9	TRBJ1-2	12	ASSGTGGHYGYT
TRBV5-1	TRBJ2-3	16	ASRSGGASGSATDTQY
TRBV29-1	TRBJ1-1	12	SVEGSGGNTEAF
TRBV7-2	TRBJ2-3	13	ASSLQTTHTDTQY
TRBV4-1	TRBJ2-1	17	ASSRRGHHGQGGYNEQF
TRBV5-1	TRBJ2-1	13	ASSIGTGIYNEQF
TRBV28	TRBJ1-2	12	ASTRGPGNYGYT
TRBV19	TRBJ2-5	14	ASSISGTSGMETQY
TRBV11-3	TRBJ2-7	16	ASSLDDSKGNPPYEQY
TRBV7-2	TRBJ1-1	12	ASSFTGTHTEAF
TRBV6-5	TRBJ1-1	13	ASSYSIRGNTEAF
TRBV18	TRBJ1-2	14	ASSRNQGLVNEGYT
TRBV4-3	TRBJ2-1	13	ASSQETGGYNEQF
TRBV9	TRBJ1-2	12	ASSVGGHGYGYT
TRBV25-1	TRBJ1-5	12	ASSERGGNQPQH
TRBV7-2	TRBJ2-1	13	ASRITPSSYNEQF
TRBV27	TRBJ1-1	12	ASRLGLGYTEAF
TRBV28	TRBJ2-1	13	ASRPGTSPQRPQF
TRBV18	TRBJ2-1	15	ASSPGRLRGSYNEQF
TRBV5-1	TRBJ2-3	12	ASQVAGGTDTQY
TRBV5-1	TRBJ1-1	14	ASSSRATGANTEAF
TRBV5-1	TRBJ2-7	12	ASSLEGISYEQY
TRBV15	TRBJ2-3	18	ATSRDRPQRRAPSTDTQY
TRBV11-2	TRBJ2-5	13	ASSPYRAGGETQY